The 21 T cell receptor beta chains below come from one sample, sequenced in a study of cytomegalovirus exposure and HLA in healthy donors. PCR amplification relied on 60 Vbeta primers (plus 13 Jbeta primers). The repertoire was sequenced with immunoSEQ multiplex PCR; TCRdb's copy has only in-frame clones and lacks some. Of about 130,000 clones listed, roughly 80% are singletons. Sample: PBMCs. These TCRs come from a woman aged 45-65 years in good health and CMV-seronegative.

Notes on this clone: One junction end does not reproduce the germline sequence, and a read error may be involved. The rearrangement joins TRBV7-9 to TRBJ2-7; D unclear. The CDR3 contains 13 residues. Germline CDR1 SEHNR, CDR2 FQNEAQ (reference sequence). CDR3 in DNA: TGTTCCAGCAGCCCGACAAGCTCCTACGAGCAGTACTTC. It translates to CSSSPTSSYEQYF.

This clone was picked up a small number of times. The V call is TRBV25-1, the J call TRBJ1-1; 7 bases map to TRBD1. Trimming removed 5 bases from V and 2 bases from J; junction bases left unmatched: 5. The CDR3 extends over 14 amino acids. The germline CDR1 and CDR2 sequences are MGHDK and SYGVNS. The CDR3 bases are TGTGCCAGCAGTAGAACAGGGGAAAACACTGAAGCTTTCTTT. Translation: CASSRTGENTEAFF.

This chain links TRBV7-2 with TRBJ2-5; the match to TRBD1 covers 7 bases. The assigned J gene may be wrong: the sequence end matches TRBJ2-7 better. Per the germline V gene, CDR1 is SGHTA and CDR2 is FQGNSA. The CDR3 runs to 15 residues. In DNA form, the CDR3 reads TGTGCCAGCAGTCTTCTAACAGGGGTTTCCTACGAGCAGTACTTC. Protein: CASSLLTGVSYEQYF.

This chain uses TRBV4-3 with TRBJ2-3; the D is unclear. V lost 0 bases to trimming and J lost 2 bases, with 12 bases between them. The CDR3 runs to 16 residues. Germline V CDR1 and CDR2: LGHNA, YSLEER. Written as DNA, the CDR3 is TGCGCCAGCAGCCAAGAACTTAGCCCCTTCACAGATACGCAGTATTTT. This gives the protein CASSQELSPFTDTQYF.

The chain uses TRBV2 and TRBJ1-5; no definite D call. V was pared by 1 base and J by 7 bases, with 8 bases between. Germline CDR1 SNHLY, CDR2 FYNNEI. The CDR3 is made up of 13 amino acids. CDR3 region: CASSEGVYQPQHF. In nucleotides, the CDR3 is TGTGCCAGCAGTGAAGGAGTTTACCAGCCCCAGCATTTT.

The rearrangement joins TRBV6-5 to TRBJ1-2; TRBD1 agrees at 11 bases. V lost 11 bases and J lost 5; bases outside the gene matches: 7. Germline CDR1 MNHEY, CDR2 SVGAGI. The length of the CDR3 is 13 residues. The CDR3 sequence: CACGQGAIYGYTF. CDR3 nucleotides: TGTGCCTGCGGACAGGGGGCGATTTATGGCTACACCTTC.

The rearrangement uses TRBV7-9 and TRBJ2-1; D might be TRBD2 (5 bases). Germline V lookup: CDR1 SEHNR, CDR2 FQNEAQ (reference sequence). Trimming pared 6 bases from V and 15 bases from J, leaving 18 bases between. The CDR3 extends over 12 amino acids. CDR3 DNA sequence: TGTGCCAGCAGTTATGCCGGTTGTGAGGGGTTCTTC. It translates to CASSYAGCEGFF.

In this sample, this clone turned up a few times. The CDR3 spells CATSRDSTRLAGADTQYF. CDR3 sequence (DNA): TGTGCCACCAGCAGGGACTCGACTCGCCTAGCGGGAGCGGATACGCAGTATTTT. The chain combines TRBV15 with TRBJ2-3; TRBD2 aligns across 10 bases. CDR1 is LNHNV, CDR2 YYDKDF, per germline (reference sequence). V shed 3 bases, J shed 6 bases, and the junction held 15 bases outside the gene matches. The CDR3 has 18 residues. Together with reference TRBV15 and TRBJ2-3, the CDR3 gives the full variable domain: DAMVIQNPRYQVTQFGKPVTLSCSQTLNHNVMYWYQQKSSQAPKLLFHYYDKDFNNEADTPDNFQSRRPNTSFCFLDIRSPGLGDTAMYLCATSRDSTRLAGADTQYFGPGTRLTVL.

The rearrangement uses TRBV19 and TRBJ2-3; the match to TRBD2 covers 8 bases. Germline-derived CDR1 and CDR2 are LNHDA and SQIVND (reference sequence). The CDR3 is 15 residues long. The J segment lost 2 bases and the V segment lost 8 bases, leaving 9 bases of the junction unmatched. CDR3 sequence (DNA): TGTGCCAGTTCCAGCGGGAGAGGTGTCACAGATACGCAGTATTTT. It translates to CASSSGRGVTDTQYF.

This rearrangement joins TRBV7-6 to TRBJ2-2; D remains unclear. The germline gives CDR1 SGHVS, CDR2 FNYEAQ. Trimming stripped 1 base from V and 6 bases from J, with 15 bases between. The CDR3 runs to 16 residues. The CDR3 nucleotides are TGTGCCAGCAGCTTAGAACTGATCACTATCGCCGGGGAGCTGTTTTTT. Its translation is CASSLELITIAGELFF.

The gene calls are TRBV7-9 and TRBJ1-1; D is unclear. Trimming shortened V by 4 bases and J by 1 base, and 13 bases separated the two germline ends. This CDR3 has 15 amino acids. Germline CDR1 reads SEHNR; CDR2 reads FQNEAQ (reference sequence). The CDR3 sequence is CASSYDHGENTEAFF. CDR3 in DNA: TGTGCCAGCAGCTATGACCACGGGGAGAACACTGAAGCTTTCTTT. Complete variable domain (other parts from reference TRBV7-9 and TRBJ1-1): DTGVSQNPRHKITKRGQNVTFRCDPISEHNRLYWYRQTLGQGPEFLTYFQNEAQLEKSRLLSDRFSAERPKGSFSTLEIQRTEQGDSAMYLCASSYDHGENTEAFFGQGTRLTVV.

This rearrangement joins TRBV5-5 to TRBJ2-7; 9 nucleotides match TRBD2. Germline V gene data show CDR1 as SGHKS and CDR2 as YYEKEE (reference sequence). The CDR3 loop spans 16 amino acids. After removal of 4 bases from V and 5 bases from J, the junction contained 13 bases not matched to a gene. CDR3 sequence (DNA): TGTGCCAGCAGCCTATATCCTAGCGGGGAATGGAACGAGCAGTACTTC. It yields the protein CASSLYPSGEWNEQYF.

This rearrangement joins TRBV5-6 to TRBJ2-7, with D possibly matching TRBD1 (6 bases). Germline loops: CDR1 SGHDT, CDR2 YYEEEE. The CDR3 extends over 13 amino acids. Trimming stripped 4 bases from V and 4 bases from J, with 12 bases between. The CDR3 DNA follows: TGTGCCAGCAGCCTGGAGCAGGGGTACGAGCAGTACTTC. It translates to CASSLEQGYEQYF.

This clone was observed a few times. The chain couples TRBV5-5 to TRBJ2-2; 10 nucleotides agree with TRBD2. Germline CDR1 SGHKS, CDR2 YYEKEE (reference sequence). The CDR3 has 15 residues. V lost 0 bases, J lost 5 bases, and 1 base stayed unmatched. The CDR3 here is CASSLELAGTGELFF. Written as DNA, the CDR3 is TGTGCCAGCAGCTTGGAACTAGCGGGGACCGGGGAGCTGTTTTTT.

The chain uses TRBV7-8 and TRBJ2-5; 10 bases agree with TRBD2. J lost 3 bases, V lost 4 bases, and 5 bases had no gene match. The CDR3 totals 15 residues. Germline assignment: CDR1 SGHVS and CDR2 FQNEAQ. In DNA, the CDR3 is TGTGCCAGCAGCTACGGACTAGCGGAAGAAGAGACCCAGTACTTC. Amino acids: CASSYGLAEEETQYF.

The chain carries TRBV15 and TRBJ1-4, with 7 bases lining up with TRBD1. V lost 8 bases to trimming and J lost 4 bases; unmatched junction nucleotides: 4. CDR3 length: 13 residues. Germline V CDR1 and CDR2: LNHNV, YYDKDF (reference sequence). The CDR3, as DNA: TGTGCCACCTCCACAGGGGTTAATGAAAAACTGTTTTTT. Translating gives CATSTGVNEKLFF.

This clone showed up just once. The chain employs TRBV28 and TRBJ1-3; D call uncertain. CDR3 size: 12 residues. Germline-derived CDR1 and CDR2 are MDHEN and SYDVKM. V was clipped by 3 bases and J by 4 bases, with 4 bases between them. Here the CDR3 reads CASSFEGNTIYF. The CDR3 nucleotides read TGTGCCAGCAGTTTTGAGGGAAACACCATATATTTT.

V gene TRBV25-1 combines with J gene TRBJ1-1; D might be TRBD1 (5 bases). The CDR3 runs 14 residues. Trimming took off 2 bases at V and 6 bases at J, with 13 bases between the two ends. The germline CDR1 and CDR2 sequences are MGHDK and SYGVNS. CDR3: CASSELLGQAEAFF. DNA for the CDR3: TGTGCCAGCAGTGAACTCCTTGGACAAGCTGAAGCTTTCTTT. The whole variable domain, remainder taken from reference TRBV25-1 and TRBJ1-1, is EADIYQTPRYLVIGTGKKITLECSQTMGHDKMYWYQQDPGMELHLIHYSYGVNSTEKGDLSSESTVSRIRTEHFPLTLESARPSHTSQYLCASSELLGQAEAFFGQGTRLTVV.

This clone was detected once. Here the CDR3 DNA reads TGTGCCAGCAGCTTAGGCGGGGGTTACGAAAAACTGTTTTTT. It codes for CASSLGGGYEKLFF. This sequence joins TRBV7-2 and TRBJ1-4; a weak D match, TRBD1 (5 bases). CDR1 and CDR2 (germline): SGHTA, FQGNSA. Trimming took off 1 base at V and 8 bases at J, with 11 bases between the two ends. This CDR3 is 14 amino acids long.

The chain uses TRBV23-1 and TRBJ1-1; no definite D call. TRBV23-1 is labeled an ORF, and its function is uncertain. The CDR3 contains 16 residues. Trimming took off 2 bases at V and 2 bases at J, with 15 bases between the two ends. CDR3 residues: CASSQVLGSVNTEAFF. Here the CDR3 DNA reads TGCGCCAGCAGTCAAGTACTAGGGAGTGTCAACACTGAAGCTTTCTTT.

The count of this clone is one. This chain uses TRBV27 with TRBJ1-1; 7 nucleotides line up with TRBD1. Looked up from germline, CDR1 is MNHEY and CDR2 is SMNVEV (reference sequence). The junction had 12 bases not matched to a gene; V was cut back by 4 bases and J by 1 base. This CDR3 has 17 residues. In DNA form, the CDR3 reads TGTGCCAGCAGTTCTATCACAGGGGTAACGAGGAACACTGAAGCTTTCTTT. Protein product: CASSSITGVTRNTEAFF.